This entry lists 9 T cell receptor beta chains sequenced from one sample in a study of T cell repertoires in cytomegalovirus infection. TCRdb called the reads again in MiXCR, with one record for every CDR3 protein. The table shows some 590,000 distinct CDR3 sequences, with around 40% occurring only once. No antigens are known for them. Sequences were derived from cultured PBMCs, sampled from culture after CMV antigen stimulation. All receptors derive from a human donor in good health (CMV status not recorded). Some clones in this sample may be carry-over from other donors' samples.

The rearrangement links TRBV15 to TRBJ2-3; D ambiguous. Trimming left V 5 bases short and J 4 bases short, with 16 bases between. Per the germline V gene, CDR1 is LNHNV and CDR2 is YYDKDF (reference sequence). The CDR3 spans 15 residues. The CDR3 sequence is CATSPGLGWADTQYF. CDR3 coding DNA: TGTGCCACCAGCCCCGGGTTGGGGTGGGCAGATACGCAGTATTTT.

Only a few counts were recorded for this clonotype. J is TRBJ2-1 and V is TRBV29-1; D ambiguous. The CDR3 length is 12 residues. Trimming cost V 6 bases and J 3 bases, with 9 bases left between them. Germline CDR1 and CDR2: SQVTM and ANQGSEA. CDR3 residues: CSVHPGYNEQFF. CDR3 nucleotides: TGCAGCGTCCACCCGGGCTACAATGAGCAGTTCTTC.

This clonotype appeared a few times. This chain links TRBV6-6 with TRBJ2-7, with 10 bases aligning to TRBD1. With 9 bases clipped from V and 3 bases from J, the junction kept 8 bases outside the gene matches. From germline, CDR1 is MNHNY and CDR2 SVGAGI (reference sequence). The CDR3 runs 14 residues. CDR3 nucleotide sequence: TGTGCCAGTGAGACAGGGGGCGGATTCTACGAGCAGTACTTC. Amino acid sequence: CASETGGGFYEQYF.

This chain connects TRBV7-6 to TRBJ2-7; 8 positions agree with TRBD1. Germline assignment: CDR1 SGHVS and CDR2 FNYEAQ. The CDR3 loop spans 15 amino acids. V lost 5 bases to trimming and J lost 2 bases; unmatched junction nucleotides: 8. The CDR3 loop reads CASSLGQEGTYEQYF. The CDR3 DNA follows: TGTGCCAGCAGCCTGGGACAGGAGGGGACCTACGAGCAGTACTTC.

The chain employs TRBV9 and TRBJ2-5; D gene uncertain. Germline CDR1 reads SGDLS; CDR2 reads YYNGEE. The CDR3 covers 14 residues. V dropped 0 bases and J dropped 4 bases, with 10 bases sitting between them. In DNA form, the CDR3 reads TGTGCCAGCAGCGTAGATAGTACATCAGAGACCCAGTACTTC. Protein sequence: CASSVDSTSETQYF.

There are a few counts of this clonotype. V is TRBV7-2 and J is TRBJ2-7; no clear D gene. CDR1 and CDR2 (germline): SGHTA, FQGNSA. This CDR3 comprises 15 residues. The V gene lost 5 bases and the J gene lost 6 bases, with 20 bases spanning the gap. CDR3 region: CASSPFKGTVIEQYF. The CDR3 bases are TGTGCCAGCAGCCCCTTCAAGGGAACCGTGATCGAGCAGTACTTC.

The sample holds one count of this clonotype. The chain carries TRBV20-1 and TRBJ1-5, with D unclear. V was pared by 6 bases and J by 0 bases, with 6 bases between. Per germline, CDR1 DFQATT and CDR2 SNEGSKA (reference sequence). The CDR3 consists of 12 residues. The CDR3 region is CSAQDSNQPQHF. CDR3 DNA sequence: TGCAGTGCCCAGGATAGCAATCAGCCCCAGCATTTT.

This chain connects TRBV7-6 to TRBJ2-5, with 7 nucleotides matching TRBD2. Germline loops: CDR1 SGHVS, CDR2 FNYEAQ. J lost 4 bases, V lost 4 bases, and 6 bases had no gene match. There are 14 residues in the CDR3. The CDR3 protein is CASSYLERGETQYF. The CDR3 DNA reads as TGTGCCAGCAGCTACTTGGAGCGGGGAGAGACCCAGTACTTC.

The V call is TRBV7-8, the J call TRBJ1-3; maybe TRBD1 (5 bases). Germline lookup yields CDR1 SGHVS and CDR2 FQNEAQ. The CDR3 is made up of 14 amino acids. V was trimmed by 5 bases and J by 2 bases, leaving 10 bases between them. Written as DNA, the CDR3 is TGTGCCAGCAGCCACGGCAGGGCTGGAAACACCATATATTTT. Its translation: CASSHGRAGNTIYF. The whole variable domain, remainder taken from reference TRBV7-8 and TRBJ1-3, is GAGVSQSPRYKVAKRGQDVALRCDPISGHVSLFWYQQALGQGPEFLTYFQNEAQLDKSGLPSDRFFAERPEGSVSTLKIQRTQQEDSAVYLCASSHGRAGNTIYFGEGSWLTVV.